This passage covers 26 T cell receptor beta chains from one sample sequenced in a study of prognosis after radiotherapy for stage I lung cancer. Genomic DNA provided the template from which TCR beta CDR3 was amplified by two-round multiplex PCR. It was primers specific to each TRBV and TRBJ gene that first-round PCR used. One entry per CDR3 protein results from TCRdb running MiXCR on the multiplex PCR reads. Of more than 30,000 distinct CDR3 sequences listed, 42% are singletons. Material: PBMCs, obtained before or after stereotactic body radiation therapy (not recorded which). Every receptor here comes from a donor at least 50 years old with non-small cell lung cancer.

This clonotype is judged medium-sized. The chain carries TRBV20-1 and TRBJ1-2; D not certain. Trimming removed 3 bases from V and 2 bases from J, with 10 bases in between. Germline loops: CDR1 DFQATT, CDR2 SNEGSKA (reference sequence). This CDR3 has 13 amino acids. The CDR3 region has the DNA TGCAGTGCTAGTCGTACAAGAAACTATGGCTACACCTTC. Its translation is CSASRTRNYGYTF.

This clonotype was found many times. The chain couples TRBV30 to TRBJ2-5; D unclear. The CDR3 totals 11 residues. Germline V CDR1 and CDR2: GTSNPN, SVGIG (reference sequence). V was trimmed by 8 bases and J by 1 base, leaving 8 bases between them. CDR3: CARRTQETQYF. For the CDR3, the DNA is TGTGCCCGTAGAACCCAAGAGACCCAGTACTTC.

This clonotype was counted ten times or more. CDR3 residues: CASSQVGHGLGEQFF. CDR3 coding DNA: TGTGCCAGCAGCCAAGTCGGGCATGGGTTAGGTGAGCAGTTCTTC. The chain carries TRBV3-1 and TRBJ2-1; no reliable D call. The CDR3 has 15 residues. Germline V lookup: CDR1 LGHDT, CDR2 YNNKEL (reference sequence). V was cut by 1 base and J by 9 bases, with 16 bases left in between.

There are many counts of this clonotype. The gene calls are TRBV4-1 and TRBJ2-7, with unresolved D. Trimming pared 6 bases from V and 1 base from J, leaving 19 bases between. The CDR3 runs to 16 residues. CDR1 is MGHRA, CDR2 YSYEKL, per germline. The CDR3 reads CASSPKVKELSYEQYF. In nucleotides, the CDR3 is TGCGCCAGCAGTCCTAAGGTGAAAGAACTTTCCTACGAGCAGTACTTC.

Remarks on this clonotype: A read error is likely here: a far larger clone is one base away. The chain carries TRBV6-2 or TRBV6-3 and TRBJ1-2; TRBD1 might be the D (5 bases). CDR3 length: 15 amino acids. The germline V and J ends were trimmed by 7 bases and 7 bases, with 22 bases remaining between them. CDR1 is MNHEY, CDR2 SVGEGT, per germline. The CDR3 bases are TGTGCCAGCATCCCGTCGGGGGGGACGGCGTTTGGCTACACCTTC. Translated, it gives CASIPSGGTAFGYTF.

The chain combines TRBV6-2 or TRBV6-3 with TRBJ2-3, with 7 positions matching TRBD2. The junction had 13 bases not matched to a gene; V was cut back by 4 bases and J by 3 bases. The CDR3 has 17 amino acids. CDR1 MNHEY and CDR2 SVGEGT come from the germline V gene. Here the CDR3 reads CASSSTRGWEGTDTQYF. In DNA form, the CDR3 reads TGTGCCAGCAGTTCGACTAGAGGGTGGGAGGGTACAGATACGCAGTATTTT.

As for this clonotype: The likely explanation is a read error, given a far larger clone one base away. V is TRBV27 and J is TRBJ2-6, with 11 bases matching TRBD2. CDR3 length: 17 residues. Trimming removed 5 bases from V and 2 bases from J; junction bases left unmatched: 5. The germline V gene has CDR1 MNHEY and CDR2 SMNVEV (reference sequence). The CDR3 sequence is CASSVTSGTAGANVLTF. CDR3 nucleotide sequence: TGTGCCAGCAGTGTGACTAGCGGGACGGCTGGGGCCAACGTCCTGACTTTC.

The sample holds one count of this clonotype. This likely traces to a read error, being one base from a far larger clone. The chain is built from TRBV6-2 or TRBV6-3 and TRBJ2-5; D not certain. The CDR3 totals 12 residues. Germline values: CDR1 MNHEY, CDR2 SVGEGT. V was clipped by 0 bases and J by 5 bases, with 4 bases between them. CDR3 nucleotides: TGTGCCAGCAGTTACTCGATGGAGACCCAGTACTTC. Encoded protein: CASSYSMETQYF.

By share of the sample, this clonotype is medium-sized (0.01 to 0.1%). The genes are TRBV2 and TRBJ2-1; possibly TRBD2 for D (6 bases). Trimming stripped 6 bases from V and 6 bases from J, with 18 bases between. Germline V lookup: CDR1 SNHLY, CDR2 FYNNEI. The CDR3 consists of 15 residues. This chain's CDR3 is CASSMDRDWGNEQFF. The CDR3 DNA reads TGTGCCAGCAGCATGGACCGGGACTGGGGCAATGAGCAGTTCTTC.

Regarding this clonotype: A far larger clone is one base from this, pointing to a likely read error. This chain links TRBV5-1 with TRBJ2-5; 10 bases map to TRBD2. The J call may be in error: the DNA end matches TRBJ2-1 better. CDR1 and CDR2 (germline): SGHRS, YFSETQ. CDR3 size: 15 residues. CDR3 nucleotides: TGCGCCAGCAGCTCGAGCGGGGGGGTGGGAGATGAGCAGTTCTTC. It codes for CASSSSGGVGDEQFF.

In this sample, this clonotype turned up many times. CDR3 residues: CASSPPTGGSYEQYF. CDR3 in DNA: TGTGCCAGCTCACCACCGACAGGGGGGAGCTACGAGCAGTACTTC. The J gene is TRBJ2-7, the V gene TRBV18, with 9 positions matching TRBD1. Germline V gene sequence: CDR1 KGHSH, CDR2 LQKENI. This CDR3 is 15 amino acids long. Losses at the gene ends were 0 bases for V and 3 bases for J; bases not matched to a gene: 3. Using reference TRBV18 and TRBJ2-7 for the parts outside the CDR3, the full variable domain is NAGVMQNPRHLVRRRGQEARLRCSPMKGHSHVYWYRQLPEEGLKFMVYLQKENIIDESGMPKERFSAEFPKEGPSILRIQQVVRGDSAAYFCASSPPTGGSYEQYFGPGTRLTVT.

This clonotype was seen ten or more times. The rearrangement links TRBV7-3 to TRBJ1-3; D gene unclear. V was trimmed by 4 bases and J by 7 bases, leaving 11 bases between them. The CDR3 sequence is 13 residues long. Germline V lookup: CDR1 SGHTA, CDR2 FQGTGA. This chain's CDR3 is CASSSRLGNTIYF. The CDR3, as DNA: TGTGCCAGCAGCTCCCGCCTAGGGAACACCATATATTTT.

This clonotype was picked up many times. The chain links TRBV6-1 to TRBJ2-7; D is uncertain. This CDR3 has 17 residues. The V end lost 6 bases, the J end lost 0 bases, and 21 bases lay between the germline ends. CDR1 and CDR2 (germline): MNHNS, SASEGT. In nucleotides, the CDR3 is TGTGCCAGCAGCCGCCTCTTCCAGCCAGGAAGCTCCTACGAGCAGTACTTC. Translation gives CASSRLFQPGSSYEQYF.

Ten or more counts support this clonotype. Just one base apart from a much larger clone, this may be a read error. The chain is built from TRBV12-3 or TRBV12-4 and TRBJ1-3, with D hard to call. This CDR3 contains 15 residues. For the CDR3, the DNA is TGTACCAGCAGTTTTTCCGGGTTACCTGGAAACACCATATATTTT. This gives the protein CTSSFSGLPGNTIYF.

This chain links TRBV27 with TRBJ2-3; TRBD2 aligns across 13 bases. Germline loops: CDR1 MNHEY, CDR2 SMNVEV (reference sequence). The CDR3 contains 17 residues. V shed 5 bases, J shed 1 base, and the junction held 6 bases outside the gene matches. In DNA, the CDR3 is TGTGCCAGCAGTACTAGCGGGGGGGCCGCTGGCACAGATACGCAGTATTTT. This sequence encodes CASSTSGGAAGTDTQYF.

Ten or more counts support this clonotype. This chain connects TRBV28 to TRBJ1-4; 9 bases are a match to TRBD1. The CDR3 has 12 residues. Per germline, CDR1 MDHEN and CDR2 SYDVKM. The ends lost 11 bases at V and 4 bases at J; junction bases unmatched: 2. CDR3 loop: CAAGQGNEKLFF. CDR3 nucleotide sequence: TGTGCCGCGGGACAGGGTAATGAAAAACTGTTTTTT.

This chain links TRBV5-5 with TRBJ2-3; 11 positions match TRBD2. V lost 2 bases and J lost 4; bases outside the gene matches: 9. Germline V gene data show CDR1 as SGHKS and CDR2 as YYEKEE (reference sequence). This CDR3 spans 17 amino acids. CDR3 protein: CASSFAPTSGSSDTQYF. In DNA form, the CDR3 reads TGTGCCAGCAGCTTTGCCCCCACTAGCGGGAGTTCAGATACGCAGTATTTT.

On this clonotype: One junction end does not reproduce the germline sequence, and a read error may be involved. The genes are TRBV6-2 or TRBV6-3 and TRBJ2-3, with TRBD2 matching over 11 bases. There are 20 residues in the CDR3. CDR1 is MNHEY and CDR2 is SVGEGT in the germline V gene. This CDR3 is CASRPLGLAVTGTSTYTQYF. Here the CDR3 DNA reads TGTGCCAGCAGGCCCTTGGGACTAGCGGTAACCGGAACTAGCACATATACGCAGTATTTT.

This clonotype is medium-sized within its sample. The rearrangement links TRBV28 to TRBJ2-3; the match to TRBD2 covers 13 bases. The CDR3 contains 16 residues. Germline V gives CDR1 MDHEN, CDR2 SYDVKM. Trimming cost V 6 bases and J 4 bases; bases outside gene matches: 7. CDR3 coding DNA: TGTGCCAGCAGACGGACTAGCGGGGGAAAATCAGATACGCAGTATTTT. Translating gives CASRRTSGGKSDTQYF.

In its sample, this clonotype was seen many times. The CDR3 reads CASSLGVGGNSPLHF. The CDR3 DNA reads as TGTGCCAGCAGCTTAGGGGTCGGCGGGAATTCACCCCTCCACTTT. The J gene is TRBJ1-6, the V gene TRBV7-8, with D unclear. Trimming took off 1 base at V and 7 bases at J, with 11 bases between the two ends. CDR3 length: 15 residues. Germline V lookup: CDR1 SGHVS, CDR2 FQNEAQ.

V gene TRBV12-3 or TRBV12-4 combines with J gene TRBJ1-5; TRBD1 aligns across 7 bases. The CDR3 has 14 amino acids. Unmatched junction bases numbered 4, after V lost 4 bases and J lost 4 bases. In DNA form, the CDR3 reads TGTGCCAGCAGTTGGACAGGTGGGAATCAGCCCCAGCATTTT. Amino acid sequence: CASSWTGGNQPQHF.

The V call is TRBV6-4, the J call TRBJ2-1; 12 positions match TRBD2. Trimming at V came to 3 bases and at J to 5 bases, leaving 2 bases not matched to a gene. This CDR3 has 15 amino acids. CDR1 MRHNA and CDR2 SNTAGT come from the germline V gene. In DNA form, the CDR3 reads TGTGCCAGCAGTGAGACTAGCGGGAGTAACAATGAGCAGTTCTTC. Amino acid sequence: CASSETSGSNNEQFF.

Worth noting for this clonotype: This clone may be a read error of a much larger clone one base away. The genes are TRBV10-3 and TRBJ2-3; 7 bases are shared with TRBD2. This CDR3 has 19 residues. Germline CDR1 reads ENHRY; CDR2 reads SYGVKD. J was trimmed by 1 base and V by 6 bases; bases with no gene match: 19. DNA for the CDR3: TGTGCCATCAGCTTAAGCCCCCTGAGGGTGGGAGGGGGCACAGATACGCAGTATTTT. This gives the protein CAISLSPLRVGGGTDTQYF.

This chain connects TRBV12-3 or TRBV12-4 to TRBJ2-2; the match to TRBD2 covers 7 bases. V trimming: 7 bases; J trimming: 5 bases; junction bases outside the gene matches: 10. This CDR3 has 15 residues. Here the CDR3 DNA reads TGTGCCAGCACCCGGGAGGTTGAGCAGACCGGGGAGCTGTTTTTT. It codes for CASTREVEQTGELFF.

V is TRBV6-2 or TRBV6-3 and J is TRBJ2-7; D uncertain. V shed 6 bases and J shed 4 bases, with 13 bases lying between them. This CDR3 has 13 residues. Germline CDR1 is MNHEY and CDR2 is SVGEGT. The CDR3 reads CASRPDTSYEQYF. CDR3 sequence (DNA): TGTGCCAGCAGACCCGACACCTCTTACGAGCAGTACTTC.

The chain joins TRBV7-9 to TRBJ1-1, with D unclear. This CDR3 has 12 amino acids. Trimming took 5 bases from V and 2 from J, leaving 6 bases between them. CDR1 is SEHNR, CDR2 FQNEAQ, per germline (reference sequence). CDR3 nucleotides: TGTGCCAGCAGCCCAAGAAACACTGAAGCTTTCTTT. Translating it yields CASSPRNTEAFF.